This T cell receptor (beta chain) was recorded in a study of blood T cell repertoires in COVID-19. CDR1 and CDR2 (germline): SGDLS, YYNGEE. The CDR3 has 14 amino acids. V gave up 0 bases and J gave up 9 bases; unmatched junction bases: 5. In the study's own analysis: Amplification from reference gene primers served as the basis for estimated nucleated cell counts. Measured with immunoSEQ multiplex PCR; TCRdb has only the in-frame clones, and not every one. The V and J calls and clone size were taken over from that table, and D and trimming were inferred from the DNA. The data contain about 130,000 clones, approximately 77% of them singletons.

The rearrangement joins TRBV9 to TRBJ2-5; 10 bases are a match to TRBD2. This sequence was found in a man aged 80 or over with acute or convalescent COVID-19. The sequencing sample was made of peripheral blood. CDR3 in amino acids: CASSVGPSGGAQYF. CDR3 DNA: TGTGCCAGCAGCGTAGGGCCCAGCGGGGGGGCCCAGTACTTC.